The next 11 T cell receptor beta chains were all read from a single sample in a study of T cell repertoires in cytomegalovirus infection. Antigens of these TCRs are unknown. TCRdb reprocessed the reads via MiXCR and lists one record per CDR3 protein. The table has under 95,000 distinct CDR3 sequences, about half seen once. The material was CD8+ T cells from cultured PBMCs, obtained from culture after CMV antigen stimulation. These TCRs come from a human donor in good health (CMV status not recorded). Some clones in this sample may be carry-over from other donors' samples.

The table lists this clonotype with a few counts. The rearrangement links TRBV7-8 to TRBJ1-1; D gene uncertain. The CDR3 has 14 amino acids. The germline V and J ends were trimmed by 5 bases and 4 bases, with 14 bases remaining between them. Germline-derived CDR1 and CDR2 are SGHVS and FQNEAQ. CDR3 nucleotide sequence: TGTGCCAGCAGCCCCTATAAGGGAGTCACTGAAGCTTTCTTT. This sequence encodes CASSPYKGVTEAFF.

The V gene is TRBV2, the J gene TRBJ2-1, with unresolved D. This CDR3 has 12 residues. V was trimmed by 9 bases and J by 6 bases, leaving 12 bases between them. Germline CDR1 is SNHLY and CDR2 is FYNNEI. The CDR3 loop is CARTTVLNEQFF. The CDR3 DNA reads TGTGCCAGGACCACCGTCCTCAATGAGCAGTTCTTC. Together with reference TRBV2 and TRBJ2-1, the CDR3 gives the full variable domain: EPEVTQTPSHQVTQMGQEVILRCVPISNHLYFYWYRQILGQKVEFLVSFYNNEISEKSEIFDDQFSVERPDGSNFTLKIRSTKLEDSAMYFCARTTVLNEQFFGPGTRLTVL.

This clonotype has more than one count but fewer than ten. The DNA for the CDR3 is TGTGCCAGCAGCTTAACAGGGACAACGAACACTGAAGCTTTCTTT. Amino acid sequence: CASSLTGTTNTEAFF. This chain uses TRBV7-6 with TRBJ1-1; tentatively, D is TRBD1 (6 bases). V gave up 2 bases and J gave up 1 base, with 11 bases separating them. The CDR3 extends over 15 amino acids. Germline V lookup: CDR1 SGHVS, CDR2 FNYEAQ.

The table lists this clonotype with a few counts. The CDR3 region has the DNA TGTGCCAGCAGCTTATCAGGGACGCTATGGGACTACACCTTC. Protein sequence: CASSLSGTLWDYTF. The V and J genes are TRBV7-6 and TRBJ1-2; D perhaps matches TRBD1 (5 bases). The CDR3 totals 14 residues. The germline CDR1 and CDR2 sequences are SGHVS and FNYEAQ. V lost 2 bases and J lost 10, with 17 bases in between.

The J gene is TRBJ2-7, the V gene TRBV19, with 7 bases aligning to TRBD1. Looked up from germline, CDR1 is LNHDA and CDR2 is SQIVND (reference sequence). The CDR3 extends over 16 amino acids. With 5 bases clipped from V and 1 base from J, the junction kept 11 bases outside the gene matches. Here the CDR3 reads CASSPPGTEYSYEQYF. The CDR3 nucleotides read TGTGCCAGTAGTCCTCCCGGGACAGAATATTCCTACGAGCAGTACTTC.

The rearrangement links TRBV10-3 to TRBJ2-1; possible D gene TRBD1, 6 bases. V gave up 5 bases and J gave up 5 bases, with 16 bases separating them. Germline CDR1 and CDR2: ENHRY and SYGVKD. The CDR3 contains 15 residues. CDR3 sequence reads: CAISPGHREDNEQFF. CDR3 in DNA: TGTGCCATCAGTCCGGGACACCGCGAGGACAATGAGCAGTTCTTC.

This clonotype was seen more than once but under ten times. CDR3 amino acids: CASSYSAGEAYNEQFF. CDR3 nucleotides: TGTGCCAGCAGTTATTCCGCGGGAGAAGCCTACAATGAGCAGTTCTTC. The chain has TRBV6-5 and TRBJ2-1, with 7 bases that match TRBD2. J was trimmed by 2 bases and V by 3 bases; bases with no gene match: 7. The CDR3 length is 16 residues. Germline assignment: CDR1 MNHEY and CDR2 SVGAGI.

To note about this clonotype: One end of the junction fails to match germline, which may point to a read error. The chain has TRBV28 and TRBJ2-6, with D tentatively TRBD1 (5 bases). The CDR3 spans 18 residues. From germline, CDR1 is MDHEN and CDR2 SYDVKM. DNA of the CDR3: TGTGCCAGCAGTCCGAAGGGGCAGACCTACATCTGGGCCAACGTCCAGACTTTC. This codes for CASSPKGQTYIWANVQTF.

The chain joins TRBV12-3 or TRBV12-4 to TRBJ1-1; D uncertain. Trimming pared 3 bases from V and 0 bases from J, leaving 8 bases between. CDR3 length: 14 amino acids. The CDR3 spells CASSLGGLNTEAFF. The CDR3 DNA follows: TGTGCCAGCAGTTTGGGAGGGCTGAACACTGAAGCTTTCTTT.

This clonotype was seen a few times. The chain recombines TRBV4-2 with TRBJ2-1; 13 nucleotides match TRBD2. Germline values: CDR1 LGHNA, CDR2 YNFKEQ. The trim removed 1 base at V and 7 bases at J, leaving 7 bases unmatched. This CDR3 spans 17 amino acids. The CDR3 spells CASSQALGLAGVNEQFF. In DNA, the CDR3 is TGTGCCAGCAGCCAAGCCCTCGGACTAGCGGGAGTGAATGAGCAGTTCTTC.

The V call is TRBV20-1, the J call TRBJ1-2; D is undetermined. Germline V gene data show CDR1 as DFQATT and CDR2 as SNEGSKA (reference sequence). CDR3 size: 15 residues. V was shortened by 1 base and J by 1 base, with 13 bases between the two germline ends. The CDR3 loop reads CSARVRMGINYGYTF. CDR3 nucleotide sequence: TGCAGTGCTAGAGTTAGGATGGGGATTAACTATGGCTACACCTTC.